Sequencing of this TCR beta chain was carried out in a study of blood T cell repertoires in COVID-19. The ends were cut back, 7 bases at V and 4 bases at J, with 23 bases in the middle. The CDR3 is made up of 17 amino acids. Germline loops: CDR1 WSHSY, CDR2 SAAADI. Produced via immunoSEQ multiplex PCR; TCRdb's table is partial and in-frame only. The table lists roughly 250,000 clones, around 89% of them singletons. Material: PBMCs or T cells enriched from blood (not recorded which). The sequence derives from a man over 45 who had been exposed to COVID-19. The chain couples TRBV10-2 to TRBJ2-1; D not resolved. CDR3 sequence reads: CASIAPLTRSGYNEQFF. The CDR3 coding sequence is TGCGCCAGCATTGCCCCCCTGACCAGATCGGGTTACAATGAGCAGTTCTTC.